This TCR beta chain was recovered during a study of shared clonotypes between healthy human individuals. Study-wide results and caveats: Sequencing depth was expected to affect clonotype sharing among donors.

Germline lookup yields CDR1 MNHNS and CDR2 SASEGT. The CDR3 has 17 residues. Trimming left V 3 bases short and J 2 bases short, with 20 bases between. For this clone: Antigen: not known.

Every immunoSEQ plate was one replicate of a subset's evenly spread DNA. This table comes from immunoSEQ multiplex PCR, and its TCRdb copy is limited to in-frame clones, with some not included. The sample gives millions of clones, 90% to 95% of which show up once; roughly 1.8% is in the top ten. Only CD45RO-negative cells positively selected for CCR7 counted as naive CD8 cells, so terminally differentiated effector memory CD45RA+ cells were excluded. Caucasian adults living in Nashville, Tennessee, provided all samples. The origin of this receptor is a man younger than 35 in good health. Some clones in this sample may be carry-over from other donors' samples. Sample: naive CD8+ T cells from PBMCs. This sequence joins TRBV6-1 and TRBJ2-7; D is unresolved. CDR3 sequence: CASSDSPHRPLPYEQYF. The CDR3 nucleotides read TGTGCCAGCAGTGATAGCCCGCACCGACCCCTCCCCTACGAGCAGTACTTC.